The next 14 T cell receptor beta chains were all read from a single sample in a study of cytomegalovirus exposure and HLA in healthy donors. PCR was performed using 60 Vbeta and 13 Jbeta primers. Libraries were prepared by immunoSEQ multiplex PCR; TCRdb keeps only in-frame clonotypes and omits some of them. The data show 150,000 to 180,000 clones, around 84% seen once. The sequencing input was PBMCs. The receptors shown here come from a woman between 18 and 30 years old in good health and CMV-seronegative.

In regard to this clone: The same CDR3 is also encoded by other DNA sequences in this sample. CDR3 residues: CASSPPGTVNQPQHF. CDR3 bases: TGTGCCAGCTCCCCTCCGGGGACAGTGAATCAGCCCCAGCATTTT. The chain uses TRBV18 and TRBJ1-5; 7 positions match TRBD1. This CDR3 has 15 residues. Germline CDR1 and CDR2: KGHSH and LQKENI. V lost 6 bases, J lost 4 bases, and 9 bases stayed unmatched.

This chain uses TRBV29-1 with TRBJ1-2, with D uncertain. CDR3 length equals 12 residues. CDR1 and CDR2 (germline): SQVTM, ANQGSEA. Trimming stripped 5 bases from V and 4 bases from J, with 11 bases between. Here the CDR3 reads CSVFDTSYGYTF. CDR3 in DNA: TGCAGCGTTTTCGACACCTCCTATGGCTACACCTTC.

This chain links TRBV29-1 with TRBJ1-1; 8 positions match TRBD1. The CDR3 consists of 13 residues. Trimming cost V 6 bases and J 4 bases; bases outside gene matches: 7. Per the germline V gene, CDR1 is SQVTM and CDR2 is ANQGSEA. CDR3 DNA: TGCAGCGTGACAGGGGCCGCGGGCACTGAAGCTTTCTTT. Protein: CSVTGAAGTEAFF. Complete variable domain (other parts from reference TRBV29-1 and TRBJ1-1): SAVISQKPSRDICQRGTSLTIQCQVDSQVTMMFWYRQQPGQSLTLIATANQGSEATYESGFVIDKFPISRPNLTFSTLTVSNMSPEDSSIYLCSVTGAAGTEAFFGQGTRLTVV.

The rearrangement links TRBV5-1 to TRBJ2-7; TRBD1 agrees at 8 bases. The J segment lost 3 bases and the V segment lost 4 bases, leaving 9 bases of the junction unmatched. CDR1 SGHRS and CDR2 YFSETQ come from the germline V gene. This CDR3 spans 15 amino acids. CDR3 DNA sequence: TGCGCCAGCAGCGAGGGGACAGGAAGAAACTACGAGCAGTACTTC. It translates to CASSEGTGRNYEQYF.

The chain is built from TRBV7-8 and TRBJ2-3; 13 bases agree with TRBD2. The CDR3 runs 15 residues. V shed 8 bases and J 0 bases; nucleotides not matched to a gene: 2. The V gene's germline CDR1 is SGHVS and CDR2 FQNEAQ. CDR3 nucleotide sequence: TGTGCCAGCGGGACTAGCGGGGTTAGCACAGATACGCAGTATTTT. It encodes CASGTSGVSTDTQYF.

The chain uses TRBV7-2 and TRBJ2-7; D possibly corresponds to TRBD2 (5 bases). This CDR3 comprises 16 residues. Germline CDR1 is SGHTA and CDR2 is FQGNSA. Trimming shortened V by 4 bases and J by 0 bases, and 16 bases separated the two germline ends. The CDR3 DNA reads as TGTGCCAGCAGCTCACTAGGGCGCGAAAGCTCCTACGAGCAGTACTTC. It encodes CASSSLGRESSYEQYF.

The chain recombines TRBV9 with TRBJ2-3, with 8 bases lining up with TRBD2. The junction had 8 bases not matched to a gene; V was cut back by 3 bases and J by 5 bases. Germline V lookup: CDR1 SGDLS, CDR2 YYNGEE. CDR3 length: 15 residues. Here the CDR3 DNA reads TGTGCCAGCAGCGAGAGAGCGGGAGAGGTAGATACGCAGTATTTT. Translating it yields CASSERAGEVDTQYF.

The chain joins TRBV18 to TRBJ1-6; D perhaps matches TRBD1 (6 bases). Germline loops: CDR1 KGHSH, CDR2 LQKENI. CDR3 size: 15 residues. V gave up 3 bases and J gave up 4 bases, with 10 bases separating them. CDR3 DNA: TGTGCCAGCTCACCCGGACAGTTTTATAATTCACCCCTCCACTTT. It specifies CASSPGQFYNSPLHF.

The CDR3 DNA reads TGTGCCATCAACACCGATTCCTATGGCTACACCTTC. It codes for CAINTDSYGYTF. This chain joins TRBV10-3 and TRBJ1-2; D is undetermined. Germline V lookup: CDR1 ENHRY, CDR2 SYGVKD. This CDR3 spans 12 amino acids. The ends were cut back, 7 bases at V and 4 bases at J, with 10 bases in the middle.

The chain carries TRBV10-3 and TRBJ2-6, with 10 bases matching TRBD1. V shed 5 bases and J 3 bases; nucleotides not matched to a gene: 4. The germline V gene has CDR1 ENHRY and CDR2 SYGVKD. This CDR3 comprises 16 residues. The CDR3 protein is CAISTGTGDGANVLTF. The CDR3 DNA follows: TGTGCCATCAGTACCGGGACAGGGGATGGGGCCAACGTCCTGACTTTC.

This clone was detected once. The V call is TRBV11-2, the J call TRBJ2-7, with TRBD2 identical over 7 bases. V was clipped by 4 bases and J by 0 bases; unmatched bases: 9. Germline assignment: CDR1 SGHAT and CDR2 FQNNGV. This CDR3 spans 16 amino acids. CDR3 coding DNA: TGTGCCAGCAGCTCGGGGGGAGGCCCCTTCTCCTACGAGCAGTACTTC. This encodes CASSSGGGPFSYEQYF.

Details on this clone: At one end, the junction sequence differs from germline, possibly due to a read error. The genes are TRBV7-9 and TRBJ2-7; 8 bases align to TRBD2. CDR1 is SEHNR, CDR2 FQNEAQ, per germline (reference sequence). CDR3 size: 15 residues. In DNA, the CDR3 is TGTTCCAGCAGCTGGGGGCGGGAGGCCACCTACGAGCAGTACTTC. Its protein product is CSSSWGREATYEQYF.

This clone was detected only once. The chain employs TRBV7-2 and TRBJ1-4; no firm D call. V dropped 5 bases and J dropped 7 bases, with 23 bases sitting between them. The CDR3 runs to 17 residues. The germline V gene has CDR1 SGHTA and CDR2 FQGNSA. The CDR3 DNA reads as TGTGCCAGCAGCGGATCACCCCAGGCGGGTTCACCTGAAAAACTGTTTTTT. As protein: CASSGSPQAGSPEKLFF.

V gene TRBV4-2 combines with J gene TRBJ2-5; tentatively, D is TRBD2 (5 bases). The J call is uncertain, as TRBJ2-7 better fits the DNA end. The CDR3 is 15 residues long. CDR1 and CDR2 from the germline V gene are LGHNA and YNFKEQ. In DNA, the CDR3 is TGTGCCAGCAGCCAAGAAGTTTACGGGGACTACGAGCAGTACTTC. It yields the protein CASSQEVYGDYEQYF.